Detailed here is one T cell receptor (beta chain). What it binds is unknown. The entry originates in a study of beta chain features in type 1 diabetes. In the study overall: Examined across all samples were about 110 million sorted cells. Study results and limitations: Naive, central memory and Treg TCRB repertoires seemed to resemble each other more closely in patients than they did in healthy donors. Diminished insertions and augmented deletions at VDJ junctions characterized type 1 diabetes patients.

After removal of 4 bases from V and 5 bases from J, the junction contained 8 bases not matched to a gene. The CDR3 extends over 15 amino acids. The germline V gene has CDR1 LGHNA and CDR2 YSLEER. The authors reverse transcribed all of the isolated RNA, so sequencing captured expressed TCRB transcripts. Sequencing used immunoSEQ multiplex PCR; TCRdb keeps in-frame clones, though not all of them. The data show 400,000 to 550,000 clones, 11% seen once. Populations isolated by sorting all had purity greater than 95%. The sample taken for sequencing was naive CD4+ T cells from blood. This TCR derives from a woman in her late teens or twenties in good health. V gene TRBV4-3 combines with J gene TRBJ2-7, with 10 positions matching TRBD1. CDR3 loop: CASSRRDRGNNEQYF. CDR3 nucleotides: TGCGCCAGCAGCCGCCGGGACAGGGGAAATAACGAGCAGTACTTC.